The entry below describes one T cell receptor beta chain. Its antigen is currently unknown. CDR1 and CDR2 from the germline V gene are GTSNPN and SVGIG (reference sequence). The V gene end was trimmed by 2 bases and the J gene end by 2 bases; junction bases not matched to a gene: 5. The CDR3 totals 14 residues. The record originates from a study of shared clonotypes between healthy human individuals. Study findings and constraints: The naive CD4 repertoires of a few donors were compared, and around 5% of clonotypes were shared.

In the naive CD8 group, cells lacked CD45RO and were positively selected for CCR7, so terminally differentiated effector memory CD45RA+ cells were left out. Deep-level running was used for the assay. Profiling relied on immunoSEQ multiplex PCR, and the TCRdb table lists in-frame clones only, not all of them. The sample records about 2 million clones, approximately 94% being singletons. The receptor was isolated from a young man in good health. Input material: naive CD8+ T cells sorted from blood. The rearrangement links TRBV30 to TRBJ2-7, with 8 bases identical to TRBD1. The DNA of the CDR3 is TGTGCCTGGAGTTTCGGACAGGGAGCCTACGAGCAGTACTTC. The encoded protein is CAWSFGQGAYEQYF.